These 18 T cell receptor beta chains originate from one sample sequenced in a study of T cell responses to AZD1222 COVID-19 vaccine (dated by TCRdb to the early 2020s). The library was prepared using the immunoSEQ multiplex PCR assay. Held by TCRdb, this immuneACCESS table contains in-frame sequences only and omits some clones. Under half of the omission traces to an unresolved V gene where checked; the cause of the rest is unknown. Present in this sample are around 100,000 clones, 80% to 90% of which were seen just once. The ten largest clonotypes hold around 20% of the sample. The time point label, read with the paper, signifies: baseline before first vaccination. The sequencing here drew on peripheral blood, taken on day 0 of AZD1222 vaccination. Receptors were obtained from an adult in good health.

The chain is built from TRBV7-2 and TRBJ2-1, with 9 nucleotides matching TRBD2. The junction had 6 bases not matched to a gene; V was cut back by 5 bases and J by 4 bases. The CDR3 runs 15 residues. Germline CDR1 and CDR2: SGHTA and FQGNSA. In nucleotides, the CDR3 is TGTGCCAGCAGCCCTCAGCGGGGGGCTTACAATGAGCAGTTCTTC. The encoded protein is CASSPQRGAYNEQFF. Full variable domain (outside the CDR3, taken from reference TRBV7-2 and TRBJ2-1): GAGVSQSPSNKVTEKGKDVELRCDPISGHTALYWYRQSLGQGLEFLIYFQGNSAPDKSGLPSDRFSAERTGGSVSTLTIQRTQQEDSAVYLCASSPQRGAYNEQFFGPGTRLTVL.

The chain joins TRBV30 to TRBJ1-1; D gene ambiguous. Trimming pared 0 bases from V and 6 bases from J, leaving 8 bases between. The CDR3 runs to 12 residues. Germline V CDR1 and CDR2: GTSNPN, SVGIG (reference sequence). The CDR3 nucleotides read TGTGCCTGGAGTGTTATCTCGGCTGAAGCTTTCTTT. This codes for CAWSVISAEAFF. The full variable domain, completed using reference TRBV30 and TRBJ1-1, is SQTIHQWPATLVQPVGSPLSLECTVEGTSNPNLYWYRQAAGRGLQLLFYSVGIGQISSEVPQNLSASRPQDRQFILSSKKLLLSDSGFYLCAWSVISAEAFFGQGTRLTVV.

V and J are TRBV9 and TRBJ1-2; no firm D call. Germline-derived CDR1 and CDR2 are SGDLS and YYNGEE. This CDR3 is built from 14 residues. The V end was cut by 0 bases, the J end by 4 bases, with 10 bases between. In DNA, the CDR3 is TGTGCCAGCAGCGTAGACTCTGGTCTCTATGGCTACACCTTC. Its translation is CASSVDSGLYGYTF.

J is TRBJ1-5 and V is TRBV6-5; a weak D match, TRBD1 (6 bases). V was cut by 0 bases and J by 5 bases, with 11 bases left in between. CDR1 is MNHEY, CDR2 SVGAGI, per germline. The CDR3 is 15 residues long. CDR3 DNA: TGTGCCAGCAGTTACTCACAGGGTAACGATCAGCCCCAGCATTTT. Translating it yields CASSYSQGNDQPQHF.

The V call is TRBV7-2, the J call TRBJ2-1; D may correspond to TRBD1 or TRBD2 (5 bases each). The CDR3 contains 14 residues. V shed 1 base and J shed 8 bases, with 12 bases lying between them. Germline V gene sequence: CDR1 SGHTA, CDR2 FQGNSA. The CDR3 nucleotides are TGTGCCAGCAGCTTAGGGGGGAAGGGGTATGAGCAGTTCTTC. It translates to CASSLGGKGYEQFF.

The chain employs TRBV19 and TRBJ1-1; no clear D. Germline V lookup: CDR1 LNHDA, CDR2 SQIVND (reference sequence). Trimming left V 3 bases short and J 0 bases short, with 8 bases between. This CDR3 has 14 residues. CDR3 nucleotides: TGTGCCAGTAGTATTGGTTTCATGAACACTGAAGCTTTCTTT. This sequence encodes CASSIGFMNTEAFF.

V is TRBV2 and J is TRBJ2-5, with 8 positions matching TRBD1. This CDR3 is built from 14 residues. V lost 9 bases and J lost 4; bases outside the gene matches: 10. CDR1 is SNHLY, CDR2 FYNNEI, per germline. CDR3 amino acids: CASPPGQGSETQYF. DNA for the CDR3: TGTGCCAGTCCCCCCGGACAGGGATCAGAGACCCAGTACTTC.

This clone was recorded only once. This chain joins TRBV10-2 and TRBJ2-7; D gene ambiguous. Germline CDR1 reads WSHSY; CDR2 reads SAAADI. The CDR3 extends over 13 amino acids. The V gene lost 6 bases and the J gene lost 2 bases, with 11 bases spanning the gap. The CDR3 spells CASRTSATYEQYF. The CDR3, as DNA: TGCGCCAGCAGAACCAGCGCTACCTACGAGCAGTACTTC.

This clone was seen only once. The chain carries TRBV9 and TRBJ1-2, with 8 nucleotides matching TRBD1. The CDR3 has 15 residues. The J segment lost 6 bases and the V segment lost 4 bases, leaving 11 bases of the junction unmatched. CDR1 is SGDLS, CDR2 YYNGEE, per germline. The CDR3 bases are TGTGCCAGCAGCCCCAGACCGACAGGGGACGATGGCTACACCTTC. It translates to CASSPRPTGDDGYTF.

The J gene is TRBJ1-5, the V gene TRBV28; tentatively, D is TRBD1 (6 bases). V was trimmed by 5 bases and J by 4 bases, leaving 9 bases between them. Germline CDR1 and CDR2: MDHEN and SYDVKM. The CDR3 extends over 13 amino acids. The chain's CDR3 is CASSVRGNQPQHF. CDR3 nucleotides: TGTGCCAGCAGTGTCAGGGGAAATCAGCCCCAGCATTTT.

The chain joins TRBV24-1 to TRBJ1-2, with D unresolved. CDR3 size: 12 residues. Per germline, CDR1 KGHDR and CDR2 SFDVKD. V was cut by 4 bases and J by 1 base, with 3 bases left in between. The CDR3 DNA follows: TGTGCCACCAGTGACTATAACTATGGCTACACCTTC. Amino acid sequence: CATSDYNYGYTF.

This chain uses TRBV19 with TRBJ1-4; 7 nucleotides align to TRBD1. The CDR3 has 14 amino acids. The junction had 8 bases not matched to a gene; V was cut back by 8 bases and J by 5 bases. Germline loops: CDR1 LNHDA, CDR2 SQIVND (reference sequence). Here the CDR3 reads CASSRGPANEKLFF. As DNA, the CDR3 is TGTGCCAGTTCTAGGGGGCCCGCCAATGAAAAACTGTTTTTT.

The gene calls are TRBV6-5 and TRBJ2-3, with D unresolved. The V gene's germline CDR1 is MNHEY and CDR2 SVGAGI. Trimming cost V 2 bases and J 0 bases, with 9 bases left between them. The length of the CDR3 is 15 residues. The CDR3 spells CASSYQAASTDTQYF. In DNA, the CDR3 is TGTGCCAGCAGTTACCAGGCGGCTAGCACAGATACGCAGTATTTT.

V gene TRBV7-2 combines with J gene TRBJ1-1, with D tentatively TRBD1 (5 bases). This CDR3 region has 13 residues. V gave up 4 bases and J gave up 2 bases, with 8 bases separating them. Germline CDR1 is SGHTA and CDR2 is FQGNSA. The CDR3 DNA is TGTGCCAGCAGCTCCAGGGTCAACACTGAAGCTTTCTTT. Translating it yields CASSSRVNTEAFF.

V and J are TRBV7-6 and TRBJ2-3; 8 bases align to TRBD2. V lost 5 bases, J lost 4 bases, and 8 bases stayed unmatched. Germline V gene data show CDR1 as SGHVS and CDR2 as FNYEAQ. The CDR3 covers 15 residues. The CDR3 DNA reads TGTGCCAGCAGCCGGGGGGGGGCGCGGTCAGATACGCAGTATTTT. It translates to CASSRGGARSDTQYF.

The sample holds one count of this clone. The rearrangement uses TRBV7-2 and TRBJ1-1; D might be TRBD1 (6 bases). This CDR3 is 14 amino acids long. V gave up 3 bases and J gave up 5 bases, with 13 bases separating them. CDR1 is SGHTA, CDR2 FQGNSA, per germline. Here the CDR3 DNA reads TGTGCCAGCAGCTTGGGGGCCATGAGGACTGAAGCTTTCTTT. Translation gives CASSLGAMRTEAFF.

The rearrangement uses TRBV11-3 and TRBJ2-2; tentative D call: TRBD2 (5 bases). CDR3 size: 15 residues. Trimming shortened V by 5 bases and J by 6 bases, and 16 bases separated the two germline ends. CDR1 SGHNT and CDR2 YENEEA come from the germline V gene. The CDR3 DNA reads as TGTGCCAGCAGCCCTACCCCATCGAGGGCCGGGGAGCTGTTTTTT. This encodes CASSPTPSRAGELFF.

This clone was recorded many times. This chain joins TRBV6-2 or TRBV6-3 and TRBJ2-3; D may be TRBD2 (5 bases). Germline V CDR1 and CDR2: MNHEY, SVGEGT. This CDR3 region has 15 residues. V was cut by 2 bases and J by 8 bases, with 17 bases left in between. The DNA of the CDR3 is TGTGCCAGCAGTTACGAGGGTACAGCGGCAGGTACGCAGTATTTT. Translated: CASSYEGTAAGTQYF.